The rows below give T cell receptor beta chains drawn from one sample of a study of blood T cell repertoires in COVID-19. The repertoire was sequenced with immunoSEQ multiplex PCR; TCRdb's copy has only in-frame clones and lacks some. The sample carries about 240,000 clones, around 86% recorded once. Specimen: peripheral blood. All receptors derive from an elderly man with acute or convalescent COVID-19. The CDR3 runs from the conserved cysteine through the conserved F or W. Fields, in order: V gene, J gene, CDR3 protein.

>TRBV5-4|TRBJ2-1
CASSLGSSGGARNEQFF
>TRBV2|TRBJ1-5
CASRPPGQGQPQHF
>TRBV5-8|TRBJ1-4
CASSLEGAIGKLFF
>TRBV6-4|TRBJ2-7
CASRKPGQGYEQYF
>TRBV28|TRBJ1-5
CATAGDVVLAQHF
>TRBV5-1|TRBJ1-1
CASSSGQNTEAFF
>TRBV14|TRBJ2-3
CASSQVLAFTDTQYF
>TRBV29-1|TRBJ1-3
CSVGQAGNTIYF
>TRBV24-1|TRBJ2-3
CATSETRGGRTDTQYF
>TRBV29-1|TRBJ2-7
CSASYGTDLREQYF
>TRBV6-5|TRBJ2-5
CASSSPSTGAGETQYF
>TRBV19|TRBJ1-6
CASSPGGSYNSPLHF
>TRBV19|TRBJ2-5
CASSLAGYEETQYF
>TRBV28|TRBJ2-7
CASSFRLAGGRYEQYF
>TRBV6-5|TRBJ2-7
CASRGQRISYEQYF
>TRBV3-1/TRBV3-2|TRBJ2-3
CASSLSGGSTDTQYF
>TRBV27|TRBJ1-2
CASSPTGSYGYTF
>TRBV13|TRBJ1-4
CASSLSYSKPGATNEKLFF
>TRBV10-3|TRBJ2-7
CAIRSSLAGVYEQYF
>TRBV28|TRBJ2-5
CASRLYRTQETQYF
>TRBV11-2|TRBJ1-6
CASSLLPGTGGSNSPLHF
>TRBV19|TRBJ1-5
CASSIPGIGNQPQHF
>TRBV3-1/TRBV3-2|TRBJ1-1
CASSRNPGTNTEAFF
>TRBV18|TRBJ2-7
CASSPPGLPYEQYF
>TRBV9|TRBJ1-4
CASSPSGTNEKLFF
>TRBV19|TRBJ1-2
CASSTRQGAAFYGYTF
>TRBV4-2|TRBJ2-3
CASSQEAGGLDTQYF
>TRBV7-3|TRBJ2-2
CASSLVGDTGELFF
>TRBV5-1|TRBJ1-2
CASSLTQGTYGYTF
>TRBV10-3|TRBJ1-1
CAISVMGAETEAFF
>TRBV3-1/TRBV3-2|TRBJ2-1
CASSLRTSGRGGSYNEQFF
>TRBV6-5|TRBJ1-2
CASSFRGYTF
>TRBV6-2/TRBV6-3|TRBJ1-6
CASSIKSSYNSPLHF